The present T cell receptor (beta chain) was sequenced within a study of blood T cells in healthy people across ages. Overall study results and limits: Diversity was estimated from one million T cells, and these estimates were considered underestimates.

Between the trimmed V and J ends, which lost 3 bases and 2 bases, there was a span of 11 bases. Germline assignment: CDR1 MNHNY and CDR2 SVGAGI (reference sequence). The CDR3 consists of 14 residues. Points on this clonotype: As yet, its antigen is unknown.

A second PCR of about 6 to 11 cycles used a sample-barcoded 5' primer and a J-beta primer mix. Each CDR3 protein gets one entry after TCRdb re-called the 5' RACE reads with MiXCR. Of hundreds of thousands of distinct CDR3 sequences in the sample, roughly 25% were seen once. These data also featured in a second study, about T cells of mothers and their children. That work adds: Donation was provided by three healthy Caucasian mothers along with their six children.

The origin of this receptor is a boy aged 5 to 17 in good health. This chain connects TRBV6-6 to TRBJ2-7, with TRBD1 as a possible D gene (5 bases). The sequenced material came from blood. The CDR3 spells CASSYGASPYEQYF. The CDR3 coding sequence is TGTGCCAGCAGTTATGGGGCCTCGCCCTACGAGCAGTACTTC.